The 6 T cell receptor beta chains below were found in one sample sequenced in a study of human T cells and chemical hapten exposure. Time point reported: patch test 1, 2 weeks after DPC sensitization. Noted treatment: therapeutic diphenylcyclopropenone sensitization with weekly scalp DPC. TCRdb re-derived calls from the RACE reads in MiXCR, one entry per CDR3 protein. The table includes 180,000 or so distinct CDR3 sequences, approximately 20% detected once. Sequencing used whole blood, obtained in connection with sensitization to the hapten diphenylcyclopropenone (DPC). These receptors originate from a woman between 45 and 65 years old with alopecia areata. Some clones in this sample may be carry-over from other donors' samples.

This clonotype occurred a few times. The V and J genes are TRBV18 and TRBJ1-3, with 10 bases lining up with TRBD1. Germline CDR1 is KGHSH and CDR2 is LQKENI. The CDR3 sequence is 16 residues long. J gave up 8 bases and V 4 bases, and 11 bases lay outside the gene matches. CDR3 amino acids: CASSQLPGTGEDTIYF. The CDR3 nucleotides read TGTGCCAGCTCACAGTTACCCGGGACAGGGGAAGACACCATATATTTT.

The rearrangement uses TRBV6-5 and TRBJ1-4; TRBD1 agrees at 7 bases. CDR1 is MNHEY, CDR2 SVGAGI, per germline. Trimming cost V 6 bases and J 7 bases; bases outside gene matches: 8. This CDR3 has 14 residues. Here the CDR3 reads CASRETGIGEKLFF. For the CDR3, the DNA is TGTGCCAGCAGGGAGACAGGGATTGGTGAAAAACTGTTTTTT.

This clonotype was counted between two and nine times. The chain carries TRBV29-1 and TRBJ2-1; the D call may be TRBD1 or TRBD2 (5 bases each). CDR1 is SQVTM, CDR2 ANQGSEA, per germline. The V end lost 6 bases, the J end lost 7 bases, and 22 bases lay between the germline ends. This CDR3 comprises 15 residues. The CDR3 bases are TGCAGCGTAGGACGGGGCGCACCGTCAGGGAATGAGCAGTTCTTC. Its translation is CSVGRGAPSGNEQFF.

This clonotype was observed a handful of times. V gene TRBV11-3 combines with J gene TRBJ2-1; 13 bases align to TRBD2. The CDR3 consists of 16 residues. V lost 4 bases, J lost 6 bases, and 6 bases stayed unmatched. CDR1 SGHNT and CDR2 YENEEA come from the germline V gene. The CDR3 loop is CASSSTTSGRANEQFF. CDR3 DNA: TGTGCCAGCAGCTCCACTACTAGCGGGAGGGCCAATGAGCAGTTCTTC.

This clonotype turned up a few times. The chain combines TRBV20-1 with TRBJ2-3, with 8 positions matching TRBD2. V lost 4 bases, J lost 6 bases, and 9 bases stayed unmatched. The CDR3 consists of 14 residues. Germline assignment: CDR1 DFQATT and CDR2 SNEGSKA (reference sequence). This CDR3 is CSANRGSGMDTQYF. CDR3 bases: TGCAGTGCTAACCGTGGTAGCGGGATGGATACGCAGTATTTT.

V usage is TRBV25-1 and J usage is TRBJ2-1; TRBD2 aligns across 8 bases. The CDR3 sequence is 15 residues long. V lost 2 bases and J lost 6; bases outside the gene matches: 6. Looked up from germline, CDR1 is MGHDK and CDR2 is SYGVNS. The CDR3 here is CASSEPGLGGNEQFF. CDR3 nucleotide sequence: TGTGCCAGCAGTGAACCGGGACTAGGTGGCAATGAGCAGTTCTTC.